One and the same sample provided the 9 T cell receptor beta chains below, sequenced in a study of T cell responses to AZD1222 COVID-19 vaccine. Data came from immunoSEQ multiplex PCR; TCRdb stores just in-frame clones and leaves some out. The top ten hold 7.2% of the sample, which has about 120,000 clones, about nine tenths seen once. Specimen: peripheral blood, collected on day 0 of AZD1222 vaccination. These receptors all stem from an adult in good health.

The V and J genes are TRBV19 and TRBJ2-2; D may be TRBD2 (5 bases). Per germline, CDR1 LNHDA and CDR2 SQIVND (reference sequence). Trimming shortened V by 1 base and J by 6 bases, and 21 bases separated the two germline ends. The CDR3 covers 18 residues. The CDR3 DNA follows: TGTGCCAGTAGTATAGGGATGGGCGGGTCCAACGGGGCCGGGGAGCTGTTTTTT. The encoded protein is CASSIGMGGSNGAGELFF.

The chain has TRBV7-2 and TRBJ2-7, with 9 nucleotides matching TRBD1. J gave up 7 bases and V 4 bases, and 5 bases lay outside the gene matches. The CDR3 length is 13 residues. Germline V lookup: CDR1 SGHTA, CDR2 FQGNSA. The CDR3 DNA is TGTGCCAGCAGCTCCCGGACAGGGGATGAGCAGTACTTC. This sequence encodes CASSSRTGDEQYF.

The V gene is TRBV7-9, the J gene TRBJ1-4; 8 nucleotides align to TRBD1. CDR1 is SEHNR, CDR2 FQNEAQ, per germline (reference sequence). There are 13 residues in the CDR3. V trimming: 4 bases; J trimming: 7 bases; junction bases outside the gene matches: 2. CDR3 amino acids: CASSSQGAEKLFF. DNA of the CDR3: TGTGCCAGCAGCTCTCAGGGGGCTGAAAAACTGTTTTTT.

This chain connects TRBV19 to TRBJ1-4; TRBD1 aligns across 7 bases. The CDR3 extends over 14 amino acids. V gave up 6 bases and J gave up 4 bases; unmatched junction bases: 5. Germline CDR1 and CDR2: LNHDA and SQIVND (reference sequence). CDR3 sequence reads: CASSPDRFNEKLFF. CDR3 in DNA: TGTGCCAGTAGCCCGGACAGGTTTAATGAAAAACTGTTTTTT. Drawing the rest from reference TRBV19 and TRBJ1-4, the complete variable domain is DGGITQSPKYLFRKEGQNVTLSCEQNLNHDAMYWYRQDPGQGLRLIYYSQIVNDFQKGDIAEGYSVSREKKESFPLTVTSAQKNPTAFYLCASSPDRFNEKLFFGSGTQLSVL.

The CDR3 DNA sequence: TGTGCCAGCTCAGAGGACACCAATCAGCCCCAGCATTTT. Translating gives CASSEDTNQPQHF. This chain connects TRBV18 to TRBJ1-5, with a possible D match to TRBD1 (5 bases). This CDR3 contains 13 residues. Trimming shortened V by 5 bases and J by 3 bases, and 8 bases separated the two germline ends. Germline-derived CDR1 and CDR2 are KGHSH and LQKENI.

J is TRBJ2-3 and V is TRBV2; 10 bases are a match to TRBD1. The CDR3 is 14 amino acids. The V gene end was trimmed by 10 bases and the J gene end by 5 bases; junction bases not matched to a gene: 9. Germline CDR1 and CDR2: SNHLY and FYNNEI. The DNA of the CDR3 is TGTGCCACGCACCGGGACAGGGGAATAGATACGCAGTATTTT. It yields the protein CATHRDRGIDTQYF.

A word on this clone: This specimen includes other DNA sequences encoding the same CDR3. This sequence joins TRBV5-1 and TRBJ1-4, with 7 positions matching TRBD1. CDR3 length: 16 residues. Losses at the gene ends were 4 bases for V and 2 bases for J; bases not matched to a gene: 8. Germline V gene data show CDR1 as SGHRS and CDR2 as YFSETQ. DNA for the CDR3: TGCGCCAGCAGCCCGGGACAGAGGGCTACTAATGAAAAACTGTTTTTT. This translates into CASSPGQRATNEKLFF.

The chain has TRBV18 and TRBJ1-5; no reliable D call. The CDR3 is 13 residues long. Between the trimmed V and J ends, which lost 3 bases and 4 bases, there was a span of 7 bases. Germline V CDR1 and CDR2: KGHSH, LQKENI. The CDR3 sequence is CASSPSGNQPQHF. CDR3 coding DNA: TGTGCCAGCTCACCCTCCGGGAATCAGCCCCAGCATTTT.

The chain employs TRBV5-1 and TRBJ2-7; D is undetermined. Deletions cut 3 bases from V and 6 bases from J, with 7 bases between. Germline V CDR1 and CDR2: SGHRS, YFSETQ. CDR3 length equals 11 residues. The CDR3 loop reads CASSSAVEQYF. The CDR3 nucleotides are TGCGCCAGCAGCTCTGCCGTCGAGCAGTACTTC.